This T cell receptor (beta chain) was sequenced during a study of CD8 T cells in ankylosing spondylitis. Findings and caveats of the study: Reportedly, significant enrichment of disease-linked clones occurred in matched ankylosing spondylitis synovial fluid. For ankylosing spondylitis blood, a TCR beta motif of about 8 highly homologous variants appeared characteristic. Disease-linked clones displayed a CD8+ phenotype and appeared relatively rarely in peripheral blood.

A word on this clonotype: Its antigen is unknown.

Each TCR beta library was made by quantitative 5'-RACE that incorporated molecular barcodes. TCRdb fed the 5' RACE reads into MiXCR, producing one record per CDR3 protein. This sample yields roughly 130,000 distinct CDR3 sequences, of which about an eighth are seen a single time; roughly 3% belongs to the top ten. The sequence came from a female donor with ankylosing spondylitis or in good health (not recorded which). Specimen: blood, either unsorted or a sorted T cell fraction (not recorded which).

The CDR3 protein is CASSHQGRNTGELFF. CDR3 DNA: TGTGCCAGCAGCCACCAGGGGCGGAACACCGGGGAGCTGTTTTTT. The V and J genes are TRBV3-1 and TRBJ2-2; a weak D match, TRBD1 (6 bases). CDR3 length: 15 amino acids. V was trimmed by 3 bases and J by 1 base, leaving 9 bases between them. Germline V gives CDR1 LGHDT, CDR2 YNNKEL (reference sequence).